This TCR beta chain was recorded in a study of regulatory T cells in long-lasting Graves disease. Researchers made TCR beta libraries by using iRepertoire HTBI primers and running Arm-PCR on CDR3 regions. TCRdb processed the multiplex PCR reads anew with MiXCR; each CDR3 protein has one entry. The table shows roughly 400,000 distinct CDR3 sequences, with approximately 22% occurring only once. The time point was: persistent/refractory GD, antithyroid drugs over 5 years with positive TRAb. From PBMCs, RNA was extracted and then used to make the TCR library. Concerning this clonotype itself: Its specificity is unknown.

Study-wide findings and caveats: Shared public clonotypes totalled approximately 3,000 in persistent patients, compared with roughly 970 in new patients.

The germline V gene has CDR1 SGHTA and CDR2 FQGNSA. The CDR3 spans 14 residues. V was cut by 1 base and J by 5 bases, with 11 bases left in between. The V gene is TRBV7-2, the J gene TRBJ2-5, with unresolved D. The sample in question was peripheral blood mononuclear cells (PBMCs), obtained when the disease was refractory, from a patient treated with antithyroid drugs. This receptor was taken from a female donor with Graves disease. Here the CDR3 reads CASSLGSESETQYF. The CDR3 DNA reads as TGTGCCAGCAGCTTAGGCAGCGAGAGTGAGACCCAGTACTTC.